These 17 T cell receptor beta chains were all obtained from the same sample, sequenced in a study of blood T cells in healthy people across ages. Then a second PCR, running roughly 7 to 11 cycles, was carried out with a sample-barcoded 5' primer and a J-beta primer mix. TCRdb re-derived calls from the 5' RACE reads in MiXCR, one entry per CDR3 protein. The sample contains hundreds of thousands of distinct CDR3 sequences, around 43% of which appear only once. Sequencing was carried out using blood. These receptors were collected from a man older than 75 in good health.

This clonotype showed up just a few times. This chain joins TRBV20-1 and TRBJ1-4, with D maybe TRBD1 (6 bases). CDR1 DFQATT and CDR2 SNEGSKA come from the germline V gene (reference sequence). V lost 4 bases and J 3 bases, leaving 21 bases between the germline ends. This CDR3 has 17 residues. The CDR3 reads CSAIRRPPGAANEKLFF. The CDR3 bases are TGCAGTGCTATCAGGAGGCCCCCAGGGGCGGCTAATGAAAAACTGTTTTTT.

This clonotype was seen more than once but under ten times. This chain uses TRBV5-1 with TRBJ1-2; a weak D match, TRBD1 (5 bases). The CDR3 runs to 15 residues. Germline V gene sequence: CDR1 SGHRS, CDR2 YFSETQ. V shed 0 bases and J shed 7 bases, with 16 bases lying between them. CDR3 sequence: CASSLASGALGGYTF. The DNA of the CDR3 is TGCGCCAGCAGCTTGGCCTCTGGGGCGTTGGGTGGCTACACCTTC.

This rearrangement joins TRBV12-3 or TRBV12-4 to TRBJ2-7, with D unresolved. Trimming took 7 bases from V and 2 from J, leaving 15 bases between them. This CDR3 is built from 14 residues. The CDR3 region is CASTRYGPPYEQYF. CDR3 sequence (DNA): TGTGCCAGCACCCGATACGGGCCTCCCTACGAGCAGTACTTC.

Note on this clonotype: Relative to the germline gene, one junction end is altered; a read error may explain this. V usage is TRBV7-2 and J usage is TRBJ2-3; 12 bases are shared with TRBD2. In germline, CDR1 is SGHTA, CDR2 FQGNSA. The CDR3 covers 18 residues. CDR3 in amino acids: CASSSRTSGTLARDTQYF. CDR3 in DNA: TGTGCCAGTAGCTCTCGGACTAGCGGGACGCTAGCAAGAGATACGCAGTATTTT. Supplemented by reference TRBV7-2 and TRBJ2-3, the full variable domain reads GAGVSQSPSNKVTEKGKDVELRCDPISGHTALYWYRQSLGQGLEFLIYFQGNSAPDKSGLPSDRFSAERTGGSVSTLTIQRTQQEDSAVYLCASSSRTSGTLARDTQYFGPGTRLTVL.

The chain couples TRBV5-1 to TRBJ2-5; D may match TRBD1 or TRBD2 (7 bases each). This CDR3 has 16 amino acids. Germline V gene lookup returns CDR1 SGHRS and CDR2 YFSETQ. V lost 6 bases and J 2 bases, leaving 20 bases between the germline ends. The CDR3 DNA reads as TGCGCCAGCAAGGAGGAAGGCAGGGGGGGTCAAGAGACCCAGTACTTC. This translates into CASKEEGRGGQETQYF.

The chain joins TRBV7-2 to TRBJ1-4; maybe TRBD1 (6 bases). CDR1 and CDR2 (germline): SGHTA, FQGNSA. This CDR3 region has 15 residues. Trimming removed 2 bases at V and 7 bases at J, with 14 bases between. This CDR3 reads CASSLNGRGREKLFF. In DNA, the CDR3 is TGTGCCAGCAGCTTAAATGGCAGGGGTCGTGAAAAACTGTTTTTT.

This rearrangement joins TRBV20-1 to TRBJ2-1, with D possibly TRBD1 on 6 matching bases. Germline V gene sequence: CDR1 DFQATT, CDR2 SNEGSKA (reference sequence). The CDR3 consists of 14 residues. The V end lost 6 bases, the J end lost 0 bases, and 12 bases lay between the germline ends. In nucleotides, the CDR3 is TGCAGTGCCTTGGACAGTCGCTCCTACAATGAGCAGTTCTTC. It specifies CSALDSRSYNEQFF.

This clonotype was counted only a few times. The chain couples TRBV4-1 to TRBJ2-7; 8 bases align to TRBD1. TRBJ2-5 matches the DNA end more closely, so the J call is doubtful. Per the germline V gene, CDR1 is MGHRA and CDR2 is YSYEKL. The CDR3 covers 16 residues. The CDR3 DNA reads as TGCGCCAGCAGCCAGGACAGGGCCGGGATAGGAGAGACCCAGTACTTC. It yields the protein CASSQDRAGIGETQYF.

The chain recombines TRBV6-5 with TRBJ2-5, with TRBD1 matching over 8 bases. The CDR3 totals 13 residues. The germline V gene has CDR1 MNHEY and CDR2 SVGAGI. Trimming at V came to 5 bases and at J to 11 bases, leaving 10 bases not matched to a gene. The CDR3 sequence: CASSDRGGDEQYF. The CDR3 DNA reads TGTGCCAGCAGTGACAGGGGTGGTGATGAGCAGTACTTC.

This clonotype showed up many times. The rearrangement links TRBV29-1 to TRBJ2-5; perhaps TRBD1 as D (5 bases). Germline CDR1 is SQVTM and CDR2 is ANQGSEA. The CDR3 covers 12 residues. Trimming left V 7 bases short and J 4 bases short, with 13 bases between. The CDR3 protein is CSGNGHSETQYF. In DNA, the CDR3 is TGCAGCGGGAACGGACACTCAGAGACCCAGTACTTC.

This clonotype was observed a few times. The chain joins TRBV7-2 to TRBJ2-3, with 10 bases fitting TRBD1. The CDR3 consists of 16 residues. CDR1 is SGHTA, CDR2 FQGNSA, per germline. V trimming: 5 bases; J trimming: 6 bases; junction bases outside the gene matches: 11. In DNA form, the CDR3 reads TGTGCCAGCAGCGCCAGACAGGGGGCACCGGGGGATACGCAGTATTTT. Its protein is CASSARQGAPGDTQYF.

The gene calls are TRBV6-4 and TRBJ2-2; D is possibly TRBD2 (6 bases). The CDR3 has 14 residues. Germline CDR1 reads MRHNA; CDR2 reads SNTAGT. The germline V and J ends were trimmed by 6 bases and 5 bases, with 13 bases remaining between them. CDR3 region: CASSPDGGTGELFF. The CDR3 DNA follows: TGTGCCAGCAGCCCGGATGGGGGGACCGGGGAGCTGTTTTTT.

The gene calls are TRBV25-1 and TRBJ2-5, with TRBD2 matching 7 bases. The ends lost 4 bases at V and 5 bases at J; junction bases unmatched: 7. The CDR3 totals 14 residues. CDR1 MGHDK and CDR2 SYGVNS come from the germline V gene. Written as DNA, the CDR3 is TGTGCCAGCAGTGTTTCAAGCGGGACGGAGACCCAGTACTTC. Its protein is CASSVSSGTETQYF.

The V and J genes are TRBV14 and TRBJ2-6; no reliable D call. CDR1 SGHDN and CDR2 FVKESK come from the germline V gene. The CDR3 is 14 amino acids. Deletions cut 3 bases from V and 0 bases from J, with 3 bases between. The CDR3 loop is CASSHGSGANVLTF. Here the CDR3 DNA reads TGTGCCAGCAGCCATGGCTCTGGGGCCAACGTCCTGACTTTC.

In its sample, this clonotype was seen a few times. The genes are TRBV5-4 and TRBJ2-5; D call uncertain. Germline CDR1 and CDR2: SGHNT and YYREEE (reference sequence). This CDR3 contains 14 residues. Trimming took 4 bases from V and 4 from J, leaving 14 bases between them. The CDR3 reads CASSENWNPETQYF. CDR3 coding DNA: TGTGCCAGCAGCGAAAACTGGAACCCAGAGACCCAGTACTTC.

V is TRBV5-1 and J is TRBJ2-7, with D perhaps matching TRBD2 (8 bases). Germline V gene sequence: CDR1 SGHRS, CDR2 YFSETQ. Trimming cost V 3 bases and J 7 bases, with 23 bases left between them. The CDR3 consists of 16 residues. The CDR3 bases are TGCGCCAGCAGCTCGGGAGGGGGACAGTTATCCAATGAGCAGTACTTC. This sequence encodes CASSSGGGQLSNEQYF.

V gene TRBV12-3 or TRBV12-4 combines with J gene TRBJ1-2, with D tentatively TRBD1 (5 bases). Trimming stripped 0 bases from V and 4 bases from J, with 12 bases between. This CDR3 has 15 amino acids. CDR3 region: CASSLAGSQAYGYTF. The CDR3 nucleotides read TGTGCCAGCAGTTTAGCAGGTTCACAGGCCTATGGCTACACCTTC.